This T cell receptor (beta chain) was documented in a study of shared clonotypes between healthy human individuals. Study-level findings and limits: Across several donors, naive CD4 shared roughly 5%, naive CD8 about 3.2%, memory CD4 roughly 2.4%, memory CD8 0.35% to 0.5%. It was the few donors that limited the genetic and exposure-history diversity represented. Richness estimates generally favored naive over memory subsets.

Here immunoSEQ multiplex PCR was the method, and the copy in TCRdb shows in-frame clones only, minus some. In the table there are about 1.1 million clones, around 78% of which are singletons. This clone was detected only a few times. Antigen specificity is unknown. Germline loops: CDR1 WSHSY, CDR2 SAAADI. The CDR3 consists of 16 residues. V was shortened by 4 bases and J by 0 bases, with 13 bases between the two germline ends. V gene TRBV10-2 combines with J gene TRBJ2-4, with a weak D call TRBD2 (5 bases). The specimen was memory CD4+ T cells from PBMCs. Indicated subset: CD45RA-negative fraction. This clonotype was sampled from a man aged 18 to 29 in good health. Some clones in this sample may be carry-over from other donors' samples. CDR3 sequence (DNA): TGCGCCAGCAGTGTCTGGGCAGGACTAGCCAAAAACATTCAGTACTTC. It encodes CASSVWAGLAKNIQYF.